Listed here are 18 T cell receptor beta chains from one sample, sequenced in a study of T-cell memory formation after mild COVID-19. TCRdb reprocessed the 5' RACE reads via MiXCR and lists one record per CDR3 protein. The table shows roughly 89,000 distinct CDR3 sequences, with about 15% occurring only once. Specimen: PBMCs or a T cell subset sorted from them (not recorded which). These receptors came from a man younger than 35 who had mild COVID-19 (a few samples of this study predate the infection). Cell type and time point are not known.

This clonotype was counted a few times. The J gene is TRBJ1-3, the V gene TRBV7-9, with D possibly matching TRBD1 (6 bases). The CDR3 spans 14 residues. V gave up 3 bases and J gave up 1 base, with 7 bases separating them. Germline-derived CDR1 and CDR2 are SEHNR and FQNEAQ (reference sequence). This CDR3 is CASSFDRSGNTIYF. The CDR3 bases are TGTGCCAGCAGCTTCGACAGGTCTGGAAACACCATATATTTT.

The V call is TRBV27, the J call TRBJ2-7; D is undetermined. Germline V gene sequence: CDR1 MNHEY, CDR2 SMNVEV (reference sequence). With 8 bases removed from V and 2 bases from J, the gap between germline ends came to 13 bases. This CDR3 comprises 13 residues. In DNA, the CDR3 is TGTGCCAGCTCCTATGTGGACCCCTACGAGCAGTACGTC. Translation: CASSYVDPYEQYV.

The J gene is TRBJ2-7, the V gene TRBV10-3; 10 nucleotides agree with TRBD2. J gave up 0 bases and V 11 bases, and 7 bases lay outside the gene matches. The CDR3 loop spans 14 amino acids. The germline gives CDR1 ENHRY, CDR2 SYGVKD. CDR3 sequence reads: CAVGAGGSSYEQYF. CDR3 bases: TGTGCCGTCGGAGCGGGAGGGAGCTCCTACGAGCAGTACTTC.

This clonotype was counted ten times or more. CDR3 sequence reads: CSARDLGTEAFF. The CDR3 DNA follows: TGCAGTGCTAGAGATCTAGGAACTGAAGCTTTCTTT. The chain couples TRBV20-1 to TRBJ1-1; no clear D gene. Looked up from germline, CDR1 is DFQATT and CDR2 is SNEGSKA (reference sequence). The ends were cut back, 0 bases at V and 5 bases at J, with 7 bases in the middle. The CDR3 has 12 residues.

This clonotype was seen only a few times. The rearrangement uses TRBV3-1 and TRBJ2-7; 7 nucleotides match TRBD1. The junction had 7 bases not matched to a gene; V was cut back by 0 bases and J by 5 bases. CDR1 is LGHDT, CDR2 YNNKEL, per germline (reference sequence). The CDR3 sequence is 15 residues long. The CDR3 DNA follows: TGTGCCAGCAGCCAAGATCACAGGGGCTGGGACGAGCAGTACTTC. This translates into CASSQDHRGWDEQYF.

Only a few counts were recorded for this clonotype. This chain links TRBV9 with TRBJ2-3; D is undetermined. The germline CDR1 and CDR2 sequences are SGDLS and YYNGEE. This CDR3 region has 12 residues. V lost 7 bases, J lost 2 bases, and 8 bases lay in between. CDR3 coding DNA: TGTGCCAGCCTTCTCGACACAGATACGCAGTATTTT. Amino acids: CASLLDTDTQYF.

This chain's CDR3 is CASSLALKEDTQYF. For the CDR3, the DNA is TGTGCCAGCAGTTTAGCGCTAAAGGAAGATACGCAGTATTTT. J is TRBJ2-3 and V is TRBV12-3 or TRBV12-4; the D is unclear. Trimming removed 0 bases from V and 5 bases from J, with 9 bases in between. The CDR3 is made up of 14 amino acids.

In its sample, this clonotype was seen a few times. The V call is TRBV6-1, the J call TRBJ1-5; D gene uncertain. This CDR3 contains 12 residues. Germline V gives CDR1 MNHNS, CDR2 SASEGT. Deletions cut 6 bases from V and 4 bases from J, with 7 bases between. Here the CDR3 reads CASRIINQPQHF. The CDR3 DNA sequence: TGTGCCAGCAGGATAATAAATCAGCCCCAGCATTTT.

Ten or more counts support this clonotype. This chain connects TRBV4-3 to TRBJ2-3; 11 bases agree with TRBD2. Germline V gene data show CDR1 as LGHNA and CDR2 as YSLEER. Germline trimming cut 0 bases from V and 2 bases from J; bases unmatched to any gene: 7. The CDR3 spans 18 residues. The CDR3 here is CASSQDILAGGYTDTQYF. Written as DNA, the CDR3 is TGCGCCAGCAGCCAAGATATCCTAGCGGGGGGATACACAGATACGCAGTATTTT.

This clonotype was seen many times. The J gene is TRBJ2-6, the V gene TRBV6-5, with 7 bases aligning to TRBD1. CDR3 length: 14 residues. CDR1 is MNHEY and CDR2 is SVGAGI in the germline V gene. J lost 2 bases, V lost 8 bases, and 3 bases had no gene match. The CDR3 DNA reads TGTGCCAGCGCACAGGGGCCTGGGGCCAACGTCCTGACTTTC. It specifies CASAQGPGANVLTF.

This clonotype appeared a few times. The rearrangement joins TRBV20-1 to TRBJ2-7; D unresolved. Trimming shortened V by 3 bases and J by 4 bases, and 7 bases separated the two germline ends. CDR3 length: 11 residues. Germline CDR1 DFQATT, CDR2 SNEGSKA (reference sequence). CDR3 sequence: CSASRSYEQYF. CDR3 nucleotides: TGCAGTGCTAGCCGGAGTTACGAGCAGTACTTC.

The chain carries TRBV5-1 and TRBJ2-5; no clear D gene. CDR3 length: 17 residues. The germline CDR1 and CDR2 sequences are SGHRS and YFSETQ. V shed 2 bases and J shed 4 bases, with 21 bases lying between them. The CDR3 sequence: CASSLEVAGLVGETQYF. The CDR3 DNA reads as TGCGCCAGCAGCTTAGAGGTGGCCGGGTTAGTTGGAGAGACCCAGTACTTC.

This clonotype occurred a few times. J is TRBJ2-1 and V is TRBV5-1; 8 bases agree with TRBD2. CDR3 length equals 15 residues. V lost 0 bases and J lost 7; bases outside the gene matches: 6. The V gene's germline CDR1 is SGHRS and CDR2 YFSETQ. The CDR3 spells CASSLAQRGRNEQFF. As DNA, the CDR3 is TGCGCCAGCAGCTTGGCCCAGCGGGGGCGAAATGAGCAGTTCTTC.

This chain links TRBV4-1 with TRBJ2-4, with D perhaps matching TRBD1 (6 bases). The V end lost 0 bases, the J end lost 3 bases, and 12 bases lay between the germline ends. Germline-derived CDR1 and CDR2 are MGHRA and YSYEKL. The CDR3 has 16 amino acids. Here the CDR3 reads CASSQDRDKGKNIQYF. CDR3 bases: TGCGCCAGCAGCCAAGATAGGGACAAAGGCAAAAACATTCAGTACTTC.

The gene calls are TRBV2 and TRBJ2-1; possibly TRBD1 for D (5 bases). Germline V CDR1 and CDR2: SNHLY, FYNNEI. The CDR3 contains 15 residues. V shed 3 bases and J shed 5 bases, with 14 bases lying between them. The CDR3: CASSDLWTTNNEQFF. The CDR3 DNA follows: TGTGCCAGCAGTGATCTGTGGACAACAAACAATGAGCAGTTCTTC.

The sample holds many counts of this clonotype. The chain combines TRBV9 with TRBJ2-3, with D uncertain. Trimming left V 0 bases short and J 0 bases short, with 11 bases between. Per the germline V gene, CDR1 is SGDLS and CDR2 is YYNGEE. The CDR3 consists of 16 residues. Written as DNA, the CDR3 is TGTGCCAGCAGCGTAGGAGAATATTCTAGCACAGATACGCAGTATTTT. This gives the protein CASSVGEYSSTDTQYF.

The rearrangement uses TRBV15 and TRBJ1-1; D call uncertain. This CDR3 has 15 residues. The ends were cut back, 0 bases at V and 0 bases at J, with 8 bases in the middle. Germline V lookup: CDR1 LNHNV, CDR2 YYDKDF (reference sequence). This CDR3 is CATSRDRQMNTEAFF. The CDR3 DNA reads TGTGCCACCAGCAGAGACAGGCAGATGAACACTGAAGCTTTCTTT. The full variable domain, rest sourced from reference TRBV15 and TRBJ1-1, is DAMVIQNPRYQVTQFGKPVTLSCSQTLNHNVMYWYQQKSSQAPKLLFHYYDKDFNNEADTPDNFQSRRPNTSFCFLDIRSPGLGDTAMYLCATSRDRQMNTEAFFGQGTRLTVV.

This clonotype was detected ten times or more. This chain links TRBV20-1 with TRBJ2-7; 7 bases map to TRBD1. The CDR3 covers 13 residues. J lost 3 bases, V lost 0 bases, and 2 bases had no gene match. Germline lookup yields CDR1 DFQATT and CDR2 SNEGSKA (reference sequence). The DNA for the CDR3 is TGCAGTGCTAGAGATTCAGGGGGCTACGAGCAGTACTTC. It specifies CSARDSGGYEQYF.